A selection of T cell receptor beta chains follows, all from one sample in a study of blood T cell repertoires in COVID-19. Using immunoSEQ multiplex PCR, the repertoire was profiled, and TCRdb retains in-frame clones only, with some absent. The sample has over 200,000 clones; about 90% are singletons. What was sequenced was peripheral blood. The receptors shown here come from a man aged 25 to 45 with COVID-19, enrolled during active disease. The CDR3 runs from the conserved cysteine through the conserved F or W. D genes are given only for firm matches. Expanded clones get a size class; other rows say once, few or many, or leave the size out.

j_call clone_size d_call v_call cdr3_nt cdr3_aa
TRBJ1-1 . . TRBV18 TGTGCCAGCTCAATGACAGTTGGCACTGAAGCTTTCTTT CASSMTVGTEAFF
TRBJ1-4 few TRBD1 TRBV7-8 TGTGCCAGCAGCTTCCGGGACAGGGGGCTTACTAATGAAAAACTGTTTTTT CASSFRDRGLTNEKLFF
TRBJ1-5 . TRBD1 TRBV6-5 TGTGCCAGCAGTTATAGCAGGGGGAGTGGTCAGCCCCAGCATTTT CASSYSRGSGQPQHF
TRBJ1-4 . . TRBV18 TGTGCCAGCTCACCATCTACTTTCACTACAACTAATGAAAAACTGTTTTTT CASSPSTFTTTNEKLFF
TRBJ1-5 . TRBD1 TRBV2 TGTGCCAGCAGTGAATATAGGGGGCCCAATCAGCCCCAGCATTTT CASSEYRGPNQPQHF
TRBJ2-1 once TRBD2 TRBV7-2 TGTGCCAGCAGCTCGGGACTAGCGCCCAATGAGCAGTTCTTC CASSSGLAPNEQFF
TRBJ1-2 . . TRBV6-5 TGTGCCAGCAGTTACAACCAGGGGATAGACTATGGCTACACCTTC CASSYNQGIDYGYTF
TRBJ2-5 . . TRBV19 TGTGCCAGTGCGACTGGCTACCAAGAGACCCAGTACTTC CASATGYQETQYF
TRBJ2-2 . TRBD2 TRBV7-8 TGTGCCAGCAGCAGCAGGACTAGCGGGGCACACACCGGGGAGCTGTTTTTT CASSSRTSGAHTGELFF
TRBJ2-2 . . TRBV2 TGTGCCAGCAGAAGGACAGACACCGGGGAGCTGTTTTTT CASRRTDTGELFF
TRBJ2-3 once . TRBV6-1 TGTGCCAGCACCCCGGCGGGCACAGATACGCAGTATTTT CASTPAGTDTQYF
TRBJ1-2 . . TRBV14 TGTGCCAGCAGCCAAGCTACCTGGGCTGATGGCTACACCTTC CASSQATWADGYTF
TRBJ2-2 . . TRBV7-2 TGTGCCAGTGACCGGGATAACACCGGGGAGCTGTTTTTT CASDRDNTGELFF
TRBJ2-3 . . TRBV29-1 TGCAGCGTTGGGGACTTGGTTTTTCGAGATACGCAGTATTTT CSVGDLVFRDTQYF
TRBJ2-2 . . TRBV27 TGTGCCAGCAGTTACCAGAGCGGAACCGGGGAGCTGTTTTTT CASSYQSGTGELFF
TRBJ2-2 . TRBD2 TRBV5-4 TGTGCCAGCAGCTCCCAGGGAGGGCCCGGGGAGCTGTTTTTT CASSSQGGPGELFF
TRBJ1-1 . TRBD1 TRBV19 TGTGCCAGTAGCCCAGACAGGGGGAACACTGAAGCTTTCTTT CASSPDRGNTEAFF
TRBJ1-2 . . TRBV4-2 TGTGCCAGCAGCCAAGCTATTAATGAGGTCGATGGCTACACCTTC CASSQAINEVDGYTF
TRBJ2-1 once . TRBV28 TGTGCCAGCAGTTCCGGGGGAAGCTCCTACAATGAGCAGTTCTTC CASSSGGSSYNEQFF
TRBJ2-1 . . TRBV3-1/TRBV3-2 TGTGCCAGCAGCCGGTCCGAGAGCTCCTACAATGAGCAGTTCTTC CASSRSESSYNEQFF
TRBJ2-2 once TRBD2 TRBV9 TGTGCCAGCAGCGTAGGGCACGGGGGGGCCGTTGGGGAGCTGTTTTTT CASSVGHGGAVGELFF
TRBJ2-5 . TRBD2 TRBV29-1 TGCAGCGTTGGAGGACTAGCGGGTCAAGAGACCCAGTACTTC CSVGGLAGQETQYF
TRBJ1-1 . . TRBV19 TGTGCCAGTAAACAGGGCGAGGAGAACACTGAAGCTTTCTTT CASKQGEENTEAFF
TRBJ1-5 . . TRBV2 TGTGCCATCCAAGGGGTTCACAATCAGCCCCAGCATTTT CAIQGVHNQPQHF
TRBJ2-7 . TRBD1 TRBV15 TGTGCCACCCATGAGGGGACAGGGGGTATATACGAGCAGTACTTC CATHEGTGGIYEQYF
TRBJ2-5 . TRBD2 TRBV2 TGTGCCAGCCAATGGGCTAGCGGGCAGGAGACCCAGTACTTC CASQWASGQETQYF
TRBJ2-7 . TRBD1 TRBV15 TGTGCCACCAGCAGGGACAGGGGGGCGGAGGAGCAGTACTTC CATSRDRGAEEQYF
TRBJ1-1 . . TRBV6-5 TGTGCCAGCAGTTACTCTAGCATCGTGGACACTGAAGCTTTCTTT CASSYSSIVDTEAFF
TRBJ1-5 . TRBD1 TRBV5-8 TGTGCCAGCAGCTTGAGGGGACAGGGTCAGCCCCAGCATTTT CASSLRGQGQPQHF
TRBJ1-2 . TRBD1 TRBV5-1 TGCGCCAGCACCTTGACAGGGAGAGGTTATGGCTACACCTTC CASTLTGRGYGYTF
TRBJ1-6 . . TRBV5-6 TGTGCCAGCAGCTTGCTCGGGGTTAATTCACCCCTCCACTTT CASSLLGVNSPLHF
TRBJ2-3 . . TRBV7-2 TGTGCCAGCAGCCAGGACGGTGGGGGCATCGATACGCAGTATTTT CASSQDGGGIDTQYF
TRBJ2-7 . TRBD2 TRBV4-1 TGCGCCAGCAGCCAAGGCCGACTAGCGGGGGCCTACGAGCAGTACTTC CASSQGRLAGAYEQYF
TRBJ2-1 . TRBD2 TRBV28 TGTGCCAGCAGTCCGCCCGGACTAGCGGGAGTGTCTAATGAGCAGTTCTTC CASSPPGLAGVSNEQFF
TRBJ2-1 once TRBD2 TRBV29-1 TGCAGCTTCGGAGGGACTAGCGGGACCAATGAGCAGTTCTTC CSFGGTSGTNEQFF
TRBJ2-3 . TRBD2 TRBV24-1 TGTGCCACCAGTGACCTCACTAGCGGGCCTTTTTCTAGCACAGATACGCAGTATTTT CATSDLTSGPFSSTDTQYF
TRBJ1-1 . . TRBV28 TGTGCCAGCATTTACAGGGAAACTGAAGCTTTCTTT CASIYRETEAFF
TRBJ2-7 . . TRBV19 TGTGCCAGTAGTCATGGGGGCCTTGGGGGCGAGCAGTACTTC CASSHGGLGGEQYF
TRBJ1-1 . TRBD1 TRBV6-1 TGTGCCAGCAGTGAAGCCTACAGGGGGAACACTGAAGCTTTCTTT CASSEAYRGNTEAFF
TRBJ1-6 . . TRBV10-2 TGCGCCAGCAGTTACAGCGCCGGGGCGGGGATTGGGGATTCACCCCTCCACTTT CASSYSAGAGIGDSPLHF
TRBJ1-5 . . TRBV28 TGTGCCACCGAGTCCCCTGGCGGGGATCAGCCCCAGCATTTT CATESPGGDQPQHF
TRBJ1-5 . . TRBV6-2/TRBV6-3 TGTGCCAGCAGTTACGGCCCGTTCGTATTGGATCAGCCCCAGCATTTT CASSYGPFVLDQPQHF